The 8 T cell receptor beta chains below all came from one sample that was sequenced in a study of T cell changes during pregnancy in multiple sclerosis (dated by TCRdb to the late 2010s). The library was generated by the immunoSEQ multiplex PCR assay. The table was pulled from immuneACCESS by TCRdb, which kept in-frame rearrangements only. Such tables lose some clones; where checked, under half of the loss comes from unresolved V genes, and the rest has no known cause. The sample has roughly 40,000 clones on record, about 90% of them singletons. Together, the top ten hold approximately 0.79% of the sample. Source: CD4+ T cells from peripheral blood mononuclear cells, taken before pregnancy. The receptors here all came from a female donor with multiple sclerosis, enrolled in a pregnancy study.

J is TRBJ2-3 and V is TRBV19, with 12 bases lining up with TRBD1. The CDR3 is 17 residues long. Looked up from germline, CDR1 is LNHDA and CDR2 is SQIVND (reference sequence). V was clipped by 0 bases and J by 6 bases; unmatched bases: 7. The CDR3 DNA follows: TGTGCCAGTAGTATAGACGGGGGGACAGGGGGCGCGGATACGCAGTATTTT. As protein: CASSIDGGTGGADTQYF. The whole variable domain, remainder taken from reference TRBV19 and TRBJ2-3, is DGGITQSPKYLFRKEGQNVTLSCEQNLNHDAMYWYRQDPGQGLRLIYYSQIVNDFQKGDIAEGYSVSREKKESFPLTVTSAQKNPTAFYLCASSIDGGTGGADTQYFGPGTRLTVL.

The gene calls are TRBV27 and TRBJ2-7; no clear D gene. The CDR3 sequence is 11 residues long. The V gene's germline CDR1 is MNHEY and CDR2 SMNVEV (reference sequence). Trimming left V 4 bases short and J 5 bases short, with 6 bases between. CDR3 amino acids: CASSYLHEQYF. DNA for the CDR3: TGTGCCAGCAGTTATCTTCACGAGCAGTACTTC.

This CDR3 is CSVEGRLTDTQYF. Here the CDR3 DNA reads TGCAGCGTTGAGGGCCGGCTCACAGATACGCAGTATTTT. The chain recombines TRBV29-1 with TRBJ2-3; the D is unclear. The CDR3 sequence is 13 residues long. Per germline, CDR1 SQVTM and CDR2 ANQGSEA. With 3 bases removed from V and 2 bases from J, the gap between germline ends came to 9 bases.

This clone showed up just once. The chain is built from TRBV28 and TRBJ2-7; 8 bases fit TRBD1. The germline V gene has CDR1 MDHEN and CDR2 SYDVKM. This CDR3 region has 19 residues. V lost 5 bases to trimming and J lost 0 bases; unmatched junction nucleotides: 18. CDR3 DNA sequence: TGTGCCAGCAGTCTTGGGACAGGAGTTATACAATCGAGCTCCTACGAGCAGTACTTC. Its translation: CASSLGTGVIQSSSYEQYF.

The chain uses TRBV5-1 and TRBJ2-5; the match to TRBD1 covers 7 bases. Germline V lookup: CDR1 SGHRS, CDR2 YFSETQ. Trimming removed 0 bases from V and 2 bases from J; junction bases left unmatched: 7. The CDR3 has 16 residues. The CDR3 bases are TGCGCCAGCAGCTTGGGACCTGGACAGGCTCAAGAGACCCAGTACTTC. It translates to CASSLGPGQAQETQYF.

The chain carries TRBV14 and TRBJ1-2; a possible D gene is TRBD1 (6 bases). From germline, CDR1 is SGHDN and CDR2 FVKESK. The CDR3 length is 15 residues. V was shortened by 4 bases and J by 3 bases, with 15 bases between the two germline ends. This CDR3 is CASSLGGVGDYGYTF. CDR3 nucleotides: TGTGCCAGCAGCCTAGGGGGGGTGGGGGACTATGGCTACACCTTC.

J is TRBJ2-7 and V is TRBV5-1; D gene ambiguous. The CDR3 sequence is 12 residues long. Germline V gives CDR1 SGHRS, CDR2 YFSETQ. The ends were cut back, 0 bases at V and 3 bases at J, with 4 bases in the middle. CDR3: CASSLDFYEQYF. CDR3 in DNA: TGCGCCAGCAGCTTGGACTTCTACGAGCAGTACTTC.

The chain has TRBV2 and TRBJ2-7; 9 nucleotides agree with TRBD1. V shed 5 bases and J 4 bases; nucleotides not matched to a gene: 9. The length of the CDR3 is 15 residues. Germline CDR1 and CDR2: SNHLY and FYNNEI. The DNA of the CDR3 is TGTGCCAGCAGTATTCCGGGACAGGGTGTTTACGAGCAGTACTTC. The encoded protein is CASSIPGQGVYEQYF.